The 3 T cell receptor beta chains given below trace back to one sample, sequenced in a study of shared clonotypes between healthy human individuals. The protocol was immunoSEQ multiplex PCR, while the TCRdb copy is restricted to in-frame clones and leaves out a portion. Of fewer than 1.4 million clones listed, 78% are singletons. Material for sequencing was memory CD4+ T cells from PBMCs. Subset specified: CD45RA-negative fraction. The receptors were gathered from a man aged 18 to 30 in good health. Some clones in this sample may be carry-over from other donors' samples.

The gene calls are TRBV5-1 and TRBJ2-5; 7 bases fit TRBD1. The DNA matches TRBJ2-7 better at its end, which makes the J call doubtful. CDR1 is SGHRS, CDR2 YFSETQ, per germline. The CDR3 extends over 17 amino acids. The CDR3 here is CASSLAGQALFSYEQYF. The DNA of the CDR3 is TGCGCCAGCAGCTTGGCCGGACAGGCCTTGTTCTCCTACGAGCAGTACTTC.

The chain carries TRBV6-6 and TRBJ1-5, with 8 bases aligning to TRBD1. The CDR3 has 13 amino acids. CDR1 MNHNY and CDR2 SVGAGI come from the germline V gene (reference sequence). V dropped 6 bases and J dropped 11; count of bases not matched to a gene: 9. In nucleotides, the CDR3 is TGTGCCAGCAGCCGGGGGACAGGAGCAGCCCAGCATTTT. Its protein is CASSRGTGAAQHF.

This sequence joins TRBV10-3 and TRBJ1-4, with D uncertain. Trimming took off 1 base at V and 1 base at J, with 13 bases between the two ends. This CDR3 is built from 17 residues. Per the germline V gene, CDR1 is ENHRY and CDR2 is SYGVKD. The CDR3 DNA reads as TGTGCCATCAGTGAGTTCCTGCCGGGCCAAACTAATGAAAAACTGTTTTTT. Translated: CAISEFLPGQTNEKLFF.